What follows are 5 T cell receptor beta chains derived from one specimen sequenced in a study of a mutant IDH1 vaccine in newly diagnosed glioma. For these receptors, no antigen is known. Data came from immunoSEQ multiplex PCR; TCRdb stores just in-frame clones and leaves some out. The table shows 30,000 to 35,000 clones, with about four fifths occurring only once. Time point reported: week 5, during vaccination. Doses comprised 300 ug of mutant IDH1 20-mer peptide each, plus topical imiquimod. The material was PBMCs, obtained from a glioma patient whose treatment included an IDH1 peptide vaccine. These receptors were obtained from a man aged 25 to 45 with glioma.

This chain's CDR3 is CASSQSGTNSGANVLTF. CDR3 coding DNA: TGCGCCAGCAGTCAATCGGGGACAAACTCTGGGGCCAACGTCCTGACTTTC. The V gene is TRBV23-1, the J gene TRBJ2-6, with D tentatively TRBD1 (6 bases). TRBV23-1 is classed as an ORF, of uncertain function. V was shortened by 0 bases and J by 0 bases, with 9 bases between the two germline ends. CDR3 length: 17 residues.

The rearrangement links TRBV7-9 to TRBJ1-4; D is possibly TRBD1 (6 bases). The CDR3 consists of 19 residues. Germline loops: CDR1 SEHNR, CDR2 FQNEAQ (reference sequence). V lost 6 bases to trimming and J lost 8 bases, with 31 bases between them. The CDR3 sequence: CASSLLLPLGGLIEEKLFF. The CDR3 DNA reads as TGTGCCAGCAGTCTACTTCTGCCCCTCGGGGGCTTAATTGAGGAAAAACTGTTTTTT.

The chain joins TRBV19 to TRBJ2-1, with 8 bases identical to TRBD1. Germline CDR1 LNHDA, CDR2 SQIVND (reference sequence). The V gene end was trimmed by 9 bases and the J gene end by 4 bases; junction bases not matched to a gene: 5. The CDR3 covers 13 residues. CDR3 sequence: CASEGQVYNEQFF. CDR3 coding DNA: TGTGCCAGCGAGGGACAGGTATACAATGAGCAGTTCTTC.

This clone was seen a handful of times. The chain employs TRBV5-1 and TRBJ2-7; D is unresolved. The CDR3 runs 13 residues. V was trimmed by 3 bases and J by 3 bases, leaving 10 bases between them. CDR1 is SGHRS, CDR2 YFSETQ, per germline. The CDR3 is CASSYRAGYEQYF. In nucleotides, the CDR3 is TGCGCCAGCAGCTATCGGGCAGGCTACGAGCAGTACTTC.

The chain uses TRBV6-6 and TRBJ2-5, with D tentatively TRBD2 (6 bases). V lost 2 bases, J lost 3 bases, and 7 bases lay in between. The CDR3 totals 13 residues. Germline CDR1 and CDR2: MNHNY and SVGAGI (reference sequence). The CDR3 loop reads CASSYGTEETQYF. In nucleotides, the CDR3 is TGTGCCAGCAGTTACGGGACTGAAGAGACCCAGTACTTC.